This entry describes one T cell receptor (beta chain). Its cognate antigen is unknown. Germline CDR1 is LNHDA and CDR2 is SQIVND (reference sequence). The CDR3 extends over 14 amino acids. Trimming at V came to 3 bases and at J to 4 bases, leaving 2 bases not matched to a gene. Extraction and reverse transcription of RNA yielded cDNA as the sequencing template. The repertoire was sequenced with immunoSEQ multiplex PCR; TCRdb's copy has only in-frame clones and lacks some. The sample holds about 210,000 clones; approximately 72% are singletons and the top ten take 0.95% to 1.5%. The sample is drawn from a study of CD8+ T cells in alopecia areata. Background on the study: A 6-month period off drug followed tofacitinib, which lasted 6 to 18 months. Study findings and constraints: In blood and scalp, many expanded lesional clones persisted during tofacitinib. Lesional scalp, especially alopecia totalis/universalis, showed higher clonality than normal scalp. Alphabeta T cells residing in normal skin are also sequenced in scalp samples.

Noted treatment: oral pan-JAK inhibitor, 5-10 mg twice daily. The sequenced sample was CD4+ T cells sorted from blood, obtained at week 44, from a patient treated with tofacitinib. The TCR originated in a human donor with alopecia areata. The V and J genes are TRBV19 and TRBJ1-5; TRBD1 agrees at 8 bases. The CDR3 DNA sequence: TGTGCCAGTAGTATTGACAGGGGAAATCAGCCCCAGCATTTT. This encodes CASSIDRGNQPQHF.